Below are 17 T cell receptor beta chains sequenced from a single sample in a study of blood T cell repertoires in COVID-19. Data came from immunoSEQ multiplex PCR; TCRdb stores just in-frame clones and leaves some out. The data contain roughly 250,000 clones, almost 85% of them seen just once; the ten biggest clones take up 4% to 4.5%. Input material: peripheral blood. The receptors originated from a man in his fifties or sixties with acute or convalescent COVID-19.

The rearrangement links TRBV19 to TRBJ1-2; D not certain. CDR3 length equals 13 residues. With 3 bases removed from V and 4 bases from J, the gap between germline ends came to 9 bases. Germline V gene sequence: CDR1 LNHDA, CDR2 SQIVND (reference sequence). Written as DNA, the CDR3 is TGTGCCAGTAGTATGCCAGGCCTCTATGGCTACACCTTC. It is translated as CASSMPGLYGYTF.

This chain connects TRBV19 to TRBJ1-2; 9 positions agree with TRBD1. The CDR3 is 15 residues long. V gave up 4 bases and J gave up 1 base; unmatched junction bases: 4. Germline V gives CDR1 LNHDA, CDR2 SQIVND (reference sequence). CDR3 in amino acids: CASSTTGGYNYGYTF. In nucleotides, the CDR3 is TGTGCCAGTAGTACTACAGGGGGCTATAACTATGGCTACACCTTC.

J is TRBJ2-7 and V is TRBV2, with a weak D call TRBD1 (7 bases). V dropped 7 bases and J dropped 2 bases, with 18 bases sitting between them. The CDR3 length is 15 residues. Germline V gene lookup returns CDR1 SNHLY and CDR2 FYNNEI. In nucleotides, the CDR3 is TGTGCCAGCACTACCAGACAGGGAGGTCCCTACGAGCAGTACTTC. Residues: CASTTRQGGPYEQYF.

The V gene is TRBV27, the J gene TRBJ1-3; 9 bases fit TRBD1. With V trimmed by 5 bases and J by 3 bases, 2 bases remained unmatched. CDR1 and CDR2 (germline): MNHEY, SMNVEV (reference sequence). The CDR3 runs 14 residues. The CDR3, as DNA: TGTGCCAGCAGTGGACAGGGGATTGGAAACACCATATATTTT. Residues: CASSGQGIGNTIYF.

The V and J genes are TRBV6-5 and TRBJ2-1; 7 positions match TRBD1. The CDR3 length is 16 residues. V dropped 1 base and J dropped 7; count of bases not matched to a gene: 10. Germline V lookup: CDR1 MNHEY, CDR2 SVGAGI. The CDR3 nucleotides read TGTGCCAGCAGTTACTTAGGGGGCGATGGGGTGAATGAGCAGTTCTTC. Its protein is CASSYLGGDGVNEQFF.

The chain's CDR3 is CASGRGDYNEQFF. CDR3 bases: TGTGCCAGCGGGCGGGGGGACTACAATGAGCAGTTCTTC. The chain has TRBV2 and TRBJ2-1; 8 positions match TRBD2. The CDR3 extends over 13 amino acids. V lost 8 bases, J lost 3 bases, and 3 bases stayed unmatched. Germline values: CDR1 SNHLY, CDR2 FYNNEI.

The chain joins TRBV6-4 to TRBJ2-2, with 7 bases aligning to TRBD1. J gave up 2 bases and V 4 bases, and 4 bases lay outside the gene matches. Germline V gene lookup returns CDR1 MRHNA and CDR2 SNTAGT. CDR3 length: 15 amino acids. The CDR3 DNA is TGTGCCAGCAGTGCGGGGACAGCAAACACCGGGGAGCTGTTTTTT. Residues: CASSAGTANTGELFF.

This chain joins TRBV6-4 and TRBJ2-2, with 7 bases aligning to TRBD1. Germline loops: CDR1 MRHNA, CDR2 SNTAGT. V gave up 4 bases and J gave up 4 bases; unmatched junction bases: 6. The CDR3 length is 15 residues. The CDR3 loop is CASSARGHGTGELFF. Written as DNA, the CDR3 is TGTGCCAGCAGTGCGAGGGGGCATGGCACCGGGGAGCTGTTTTTT.

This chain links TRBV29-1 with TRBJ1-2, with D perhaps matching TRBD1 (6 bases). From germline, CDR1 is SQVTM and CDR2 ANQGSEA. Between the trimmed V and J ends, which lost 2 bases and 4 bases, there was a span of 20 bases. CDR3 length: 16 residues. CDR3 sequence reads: CSVEILGQGTTYGYTF. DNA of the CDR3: TGCAGCGTTGAAATACTCGGGCAGGGGACGACCTATGGCTACACCTTC. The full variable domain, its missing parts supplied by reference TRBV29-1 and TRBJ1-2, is SAVISQKPSRDICQRGTSLTIQCQVDSQVTMMFWYRQQPGQSLTLIATANQGSEATYESGFVIDKFPISRPNLTFSTLTVSNMSPEDSSIYLCSVEILGQGTTYGYTFGSGTRLTVV.

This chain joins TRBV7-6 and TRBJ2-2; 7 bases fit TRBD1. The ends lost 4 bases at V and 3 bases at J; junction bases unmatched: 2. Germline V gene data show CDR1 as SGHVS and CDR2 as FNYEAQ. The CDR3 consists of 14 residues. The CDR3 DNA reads TGTGCCAGCAGCTATGACAGGGACACCGGGGAGCTGTTTTTT. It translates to CASSYDRDTGELFF.

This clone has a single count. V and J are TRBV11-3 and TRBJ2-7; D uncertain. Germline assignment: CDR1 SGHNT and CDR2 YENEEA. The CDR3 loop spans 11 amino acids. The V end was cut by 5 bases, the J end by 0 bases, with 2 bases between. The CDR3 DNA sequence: TGTGCCAGCAGCCGCTCCTACGAGCAGTACTTC. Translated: CASSRSYEQYF.

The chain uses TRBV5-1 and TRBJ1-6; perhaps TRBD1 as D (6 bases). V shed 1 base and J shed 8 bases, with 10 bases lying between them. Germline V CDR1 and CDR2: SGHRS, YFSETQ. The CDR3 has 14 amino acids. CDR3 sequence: CASSLTGLDSPLHF. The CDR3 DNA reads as TGCGCCAGCAGCTTGACAGGGTTGGATTCACCCCTCCACTTT.

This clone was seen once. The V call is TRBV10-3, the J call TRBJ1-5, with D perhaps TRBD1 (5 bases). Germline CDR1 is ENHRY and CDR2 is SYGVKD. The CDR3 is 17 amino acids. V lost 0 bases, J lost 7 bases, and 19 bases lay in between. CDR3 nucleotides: TGTGCCATCAGTGAGTCGAGATTCAGCAATGGACAACAGCCCCAGCATTTT. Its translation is CAISESRFSNGQQPQHF.

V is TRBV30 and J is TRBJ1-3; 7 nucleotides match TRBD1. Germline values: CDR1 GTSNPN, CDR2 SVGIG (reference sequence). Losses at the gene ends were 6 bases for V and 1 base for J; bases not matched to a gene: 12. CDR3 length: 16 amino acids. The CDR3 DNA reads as TGTGCCTGCTCCGGGTACAGGGGTCTTTCTGGAAACACCATATATTTT. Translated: CACSGYRGLSGNTIYF.

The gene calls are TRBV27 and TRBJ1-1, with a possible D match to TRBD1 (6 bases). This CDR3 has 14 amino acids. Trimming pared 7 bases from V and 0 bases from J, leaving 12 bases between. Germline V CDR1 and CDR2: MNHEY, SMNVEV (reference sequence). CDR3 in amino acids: CASTGQPMNTEAFF. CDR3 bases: TGTGCCAGCACCGGACAGCCCATGAACACTGAAGCTTTCTTT.

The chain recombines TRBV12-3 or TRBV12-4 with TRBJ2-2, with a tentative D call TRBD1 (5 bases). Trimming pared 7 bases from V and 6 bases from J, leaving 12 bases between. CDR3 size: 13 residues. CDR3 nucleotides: TGTGCCAGCAACTGGGGCGGAGCCGGGGAGCTGTTTTTT. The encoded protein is CASNWGGAGELFF.

The CDR3 spells CASSLAGEISYEQYF. The CDR3 coding sequence is TGTGCCAGCAGTCTAGCGGGAGAAATCTCCTACGAGCAGTACTTC. The chain uses TRBV3-1 (or the pseudogene TRBV3-2) and TRBJ2-7, with 10 bases that match TRBD2. V lost 6 bases, J lost 0 bases, and 5 bases stayed unmatched. This CDR3 spans 15 amino acids. CDR1 is LGHDT, CDR2 YNNKEL, per germline (reference sequence).